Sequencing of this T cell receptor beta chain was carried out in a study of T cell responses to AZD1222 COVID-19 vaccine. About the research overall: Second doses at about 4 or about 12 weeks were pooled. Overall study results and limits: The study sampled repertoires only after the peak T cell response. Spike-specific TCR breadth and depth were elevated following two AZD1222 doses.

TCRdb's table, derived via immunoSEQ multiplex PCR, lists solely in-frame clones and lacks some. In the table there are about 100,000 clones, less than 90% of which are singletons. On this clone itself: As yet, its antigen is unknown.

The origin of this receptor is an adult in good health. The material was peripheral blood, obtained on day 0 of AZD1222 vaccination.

The CDR3 reads CASSVTTVSITFF. DNA for the CDR3: TGTGCCAGCAGCGTTACGACAGTTTCGATAACTTTCTTT. The rearrangement uses TRBV9 and TRBJ1-1, with a weak D call TRBD1 (5 bases). The germline V gene has CDR1 SGDLS and CDR2 YYNGEE. The length of the CDR3 is 13 residues. Trimming pared 2 bases from V and 12 bases from J, leaving 17 bases between.